This TCR beta chain is drawn from a study of cytomegalovirus exposure and HLA in healthy donors. The study's findings and limits: Productive status was seen about 90% or about 30% of the time for most TCR beta V segments in an earlier analysis. In vitro data verified three CMV-associated chains as specific for CMV antigens. A highly shared variant cluster was judged a likely technical artifact.

Both 60 Vbeta primers and 13 Jbeta primers went into the PCR. Per the authors' pipeline: About 83 million unique TCR beta chains, roughly 10 million shared, were counted in a later analysis. Only in-frame clones appear in the TCRdb table, and some are missing; sequencing was by immunoSEQ multiplex PCR. Clone size and V and J calls were adopted from that table, with D and trimming inferred from the DNA. The data show approximately 170,000 clones, 85% seen once. Comment on this clone: Its antigen is unknown.

The V gene lost 5 bases and the J gene lost 8 bases, with 25 bases spanning the gap. Germline loops: CDR1 PRHDT, CDR2 FYEKMQ (reference sequence). This CDR3 comprises 18 residues. The origin of this receptor is a boy younger than 10 in good health and CMV-seronegative. The chain has TRBV13 and TRBJ1-6, with D possibly being TRBD1 (5 bases). The sample taken for sequencing was PBMCs. In nucleotides, the CDR3 is TGTGCCAGCAGCCTGCCCGGGGGTCTGGGGCCGCATGATTCACCCCTCCACTTT. Translated: CASSLPGGLGPHDSPLHF. Full variable domain (rest looked up from reference TRBV13 and TRBJ1-6): AAGVIQSPRHLIKEKRETATLKCYPIPRHDTVYWYQQGPGQDPQFLISFYEKMQSDKGSIPDRFSAQQFSDYHSELNMSSLELGDSALYFCASSLPGGLGPHDSPLHFGNGTRLTVT.